Included here is one T cell receptor (beta chain) sequence, with context. Antigen specificity is unknown. A single record per CDR3 protein comes from TCRdb applying MiXCR to the RACE reads. The repertoire includes about 100,000 distinct CDR3 sequences, roughly 11% of them detected once, and more than 3% sits in the top ten. Germline-derived CDR1 and CDR2 are SQVTM and ANQGSEA. V was cut by 6 bases and J by 4 bases, with 14 bases left in between. The CDR3 runs to 13 residues. These data come from a study of human T cells and chemical hapten exposure. Study at large: Small discrepancies in pooled library volume mainly accounted for the varying TCR yields per sample. Findings and limits, study-wide: Expanded TCRs were compared with controls, and the expanded TCRs formed significantly more large CDR3 similarity clusters.

As to time point: patch test 2, 6 weeks after DPC sensitization. Noted treatment: therapeutic diphenylcyclopropenone sensitization with weekly scalp DPC. The chain recombines TRBV29-1 with TRBJ2-3; D assignment may be TRBD1 or TRBD2 (5 bases each). Material: whole blood, obtained in connection with sensitization to the hapten diphenylcyclopropenone (DPC). The receptor was isolated from a middle-aged woman with alopecia areata. Some clones in this sample may be carry-over from other donors' samples. CDR3 residues: CSVAPGLADTQYF. CDR3 in DNA: TGCAGCGTCGCGCCGGGGCTGGCAGATACGCAGTATTTT.